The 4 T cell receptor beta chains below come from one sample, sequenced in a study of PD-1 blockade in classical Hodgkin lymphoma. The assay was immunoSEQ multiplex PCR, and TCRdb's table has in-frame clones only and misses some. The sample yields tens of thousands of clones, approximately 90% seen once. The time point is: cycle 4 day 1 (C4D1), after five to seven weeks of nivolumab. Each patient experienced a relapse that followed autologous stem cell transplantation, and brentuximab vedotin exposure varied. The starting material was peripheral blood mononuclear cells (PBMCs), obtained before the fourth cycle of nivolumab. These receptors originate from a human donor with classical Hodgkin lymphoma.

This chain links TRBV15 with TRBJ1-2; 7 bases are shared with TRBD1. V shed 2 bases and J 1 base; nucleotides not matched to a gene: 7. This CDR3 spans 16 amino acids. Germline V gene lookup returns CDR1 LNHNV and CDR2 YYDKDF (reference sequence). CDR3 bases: TGTGCCACCAGCAGACCCCAACAGGGGCTTAACTATGGCTACACCTTC. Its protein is CATSRPQQGLNYGYTF.

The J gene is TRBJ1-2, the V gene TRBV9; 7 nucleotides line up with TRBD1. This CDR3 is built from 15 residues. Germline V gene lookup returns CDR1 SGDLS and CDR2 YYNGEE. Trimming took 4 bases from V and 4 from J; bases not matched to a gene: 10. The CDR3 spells CASSPRQGRVYGYTF. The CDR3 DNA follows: TGTGCCAGCAGCCCCAGACAGGGTCGGGTCTATGGCTACACCTTC.

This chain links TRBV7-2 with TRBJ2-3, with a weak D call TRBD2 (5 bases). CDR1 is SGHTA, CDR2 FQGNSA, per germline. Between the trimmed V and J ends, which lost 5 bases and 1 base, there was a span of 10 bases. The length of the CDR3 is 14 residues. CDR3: CASSRRMGTDTQYF. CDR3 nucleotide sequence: TGTGCCAGCAGCCGGAGGATGGGCACAGATACGCAGTATTTT. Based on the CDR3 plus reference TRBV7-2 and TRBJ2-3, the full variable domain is GAGVSQSPSNKVTEKGKDVELRCDPISGHTALYWYRQSLGQGLEFLIYFQGNSAPDKSGLPSDRFSAERTGGSVSTLTIQRTQQEDSAVYLCASSRRMGTDTQYFGPGTRLTVL.

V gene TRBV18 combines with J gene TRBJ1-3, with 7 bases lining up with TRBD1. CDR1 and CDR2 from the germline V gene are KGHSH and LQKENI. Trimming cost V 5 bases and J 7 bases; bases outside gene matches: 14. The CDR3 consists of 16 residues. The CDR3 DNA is TGTGCCAGCTCAGAATACTCGGGACAGATAGTGAACACCATATATTTT. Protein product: CASSEYSGQIVNTIYF.